This T cell receptor beta chain appears in the sequencing data of a study of tumor-infiltrating lymphocytes in primary liver carcinoma. At the level of the study: The patients included men and women who were aged 30 to 69 years.

The study's findings and limits: Compared with blood, tumor repertoires held significantly more in their top 250 clones.

Regarding this clonotype: Its specificity is not known.

Scientists recovered RNA and DNA together from approximately 20-30 mg of unsorted bulk tissue. With chronic HBV infection, the patients were also treatment-naive. Germline CDR1 MDHEN, CDR2 SYDVKM. Trimming pared 4 bases from V and 15 bases from J, leaving 19 bases between. The CDR3 extends over 14 amino acids. Production of TCR beta cDNA used around 0.45 ug total RNA together with a constant-region primer. It was through three nested multiplex PCR rounds of slightly modified ARM-PCR that TCR beta libraries arose. Running approximately 10 cycles apiece, the first two PCR rounds relied on TRBV1-TRBV30 forward primers together with a C-beta reverse primer. Via MiXCR, TCRdb re-called the multiplex PCR reads, giving one row per CDR3 protein. The repertoire has about 96,000 distinct CDR3 sequences, less than 75% of them found once; the top ten carry 27%.

This rearrangement joins TRBV28 to TRBJ1-6, with a weak D call TRBD1 (6 bases). The sequencing sample was made of tumor-adjacent normal liver tissue. This TCR was sampled from a man in his forties or fifties with primary liver carcinoma and hepatitis B virus infection. CDR3 DNA sequence: TGTGCCAGCAGTTCATCGGGGGCCCCGTCATTCCTCCACTTT. It is translated as CASSSSGAPSFLHF.